The 32 T cell receptor beta chains below come from one sample, sequenced in a study of shared clonotypes between healthy human individuals. Naive CD8 cells comprised CD45RO-negative, CCR7-positively selected cells, excluding terminally differentiated effector memory CD45RA+ cells. Some clones are missing from TCRdb's copy, which holds only in-frame ones; the method was immunoSEQ multiplex PCR. Of 1.5 million to 2.5 million clones in the sample, about 95% were seen once. The sequenced sample was naive CD8+ T cells sorted from blood. The receptors stem from a man aged 18 to 35 in good health.

The chain links TRBV27 to TRBJ2-7; the match to TRBD2 covers 12 bases. V lost 8 bases and J lost 5; bases outside the gene matches: 16. The CDR3 length is 17 residues. CDR1 MNHEY and CDR2 SMNVEV come from the germline V gene (reference sequence). CDR3 protein: CASGPLLAGGPRDEQYF. The CDR3 nucleotides read TGTGCCAGCGGGCCCTTACTAGCGGGGGGCCCCCGTGACGAGCAGTACTTC.

This chain joins TRBV9 and TRBJ2-7; 11 nucleotides agree with TRBD2. The J segment lost 2 bases and the V segment lost 3 bases, leaving 10 bases of the junction unmatched. The length of the CDR3 is 17 residues. Germline values: CDR1 SGDLS, CDR2 YYNGEE. The CDR3 nucleotides are TGTGCCAGCAGCGAGGGTAGCGGGAGGGCCGGAACCTACGAGCAGTACTTC. The encoded protein is CASSEGSGRAGTYEQYF.

This chain connects TRBV6-5 to TRBJ1-6; 7 bases align to TRBD1. With V trimmed by 0 bases and J by 2 bases, 1 base remained unmatched. In germline, CDR1 is MNHEY, CDR2 SVGAGI. This CDR3 has 16 amino acids. The CDR3 region has the DNA TGTGCCAGCAGTTACTCAGGGACAGCCTATAATTCACCCCTCCACTTT. Protein: CASSYSGTAYNSPLHF.

With respect to this clone: Other nucleotide sequences in the sample specify the same CDR3. The chain employs TRBV7-9 and TRBJ2-3; 10 positions agree with TRBD2. J gave up 4 bases and V 4 bases, and 8 bases lay outside the gene matches. The CDR3 contains 16 residues. From germline, CDR1 is SEHNR and CDR2 FQNEAQ (reference sequence). In nucleotides, the CDR3 is TGTGCCAGCAGCTCTCGCCTAGCGGGAGTTTCAGATACGCAGTATTTT. Encoded protein: CASSSRLAGVSDTQYF.

The rearrangement uses TRBV5-1 and TRBJ1-3; D remains ambiguous. Trimming left V 0 bases short and J 1 base short, with 14 bases between. The germline gives CDR1 SGHRS, CDR2 YFSETQ. The CDR3 is made up of 17 amino acids. As DNA, the CDR3 is TGCGCCAGCAGCTTGGCGTCGGGCGGAAGGTCTGGAAACACCATATATTTT. Its protein product is CASSLASGGRSGNTIYF.

V gene TRBV7-8 combines with J gene TRBJ2-7, with 10 bases matching TRBD2. This CDR3 comprises 18 residues. The junction had 12 bases not matched to a gene; V was cut back by 1 base and J by 3 bases. The germline CDR1 and CDR2 sequences are SGHVS and FQNEAQ. CDR3 sequence reads: CASSLGPALAGFIYEQYF. In nucleotides, the CDR3 is TGTGCCAGCAGCTTAGGCCCTGCACTAGCGGGGTTTATCTACGAGCAGTACTTC.

The chain is built from TRBV7-6 and TRBJ1-1; D ambiguous. Germline CDR1 reads SGHVS; CDR2 reads FNYEAQ. The CDR3 has 12 amino acids. V lost 6 bases and J lost 7, with 12 bases in between. CDR3 region: CASRTGWGEAFF. CDR3 DNA: TGTGCCAGCAGGACCGGATGGGGTGAAGCTTTCTTT.

The chain couples TRBV18 to TRBJ2-1; 8 positions match TRBD1. V shed 4 bases and J 8 bases; nucleotides not matched to a gene: 13. This CDR3 is 16 amino acids long. From germline, CDR1 is KGHSH and CDR2 LQKENI. The CDR3 reads CASSRPPQTGVDEQFF. The CDR3 DNA is TGTGCCAGCTCACGGCCCCCCCAGACAGGGGTGGATGAGCAGTTCTTC.

The genes are TRBV7-2 and TRBJ2-5, with 8 bases aligning to TRBD2. Unmatched junction bases numbered 6, after V lost 5 bases and J lost 1 base. The CDR3 covers 15 residues. Germline V gene data show CDR1 as SGHTA and CDR2 as FQGNSA. CDR3 loop: CASSPGTRGQETQYF. The CDR3 DNA follows: TGTGCCAGCAGCCCCGGGACTAGGGGCCAAGAGACCCAGTACTTC.

The V and J genes are TRBV10-2 and TRBJ2-1; unclear D gene. V shed 5 bases and J shed 3 bases, with 14 bases lying between them. Germline values: CDR1 WSHSY, CDR2 SAAADI. The CDR3 contains 15 residues. CDR3 in DNA: TGCGCCAGCAGTCCCGCCCCGGTCAACTACAATGAGCAGTTCTTC. It is translated as CASSPAPVNYNEQFF.

J is TRBJ1-6 and V is TRBV11-2; no clear D gene. V lost 0 bases, J lost 6 bases, and 15 bases lay in between. Germline V gene data show CDR1 as SGHAT and CDR2 as FQNNGV. The CDR3 length is 17 residues. CDR3 residues: CASSLDHVKVGNSPLHF. The CDR3 DNA is TGTGCCAGCAGCTTAGATCATGTAAAGGTGGGTAATTCACCCCTCCACTTT.

The V gene is TRBV4-1, the J gene TRBJ2-5; D gene unclear. V lost 5 bases, J lost 4 bases, and 11 bases lay in between. Germline assignment: CDR1 MGHRA and CDR2 YSYEKL. This CDR3 contains 13 residues. This CDR3 reads CASSSYSLETQYF. In DNA, the CDR3 is TGCGCCAGCAGCTCTTATAGCCTAGAGACCCAGTACTTC.

The genes are TRBV9 and TRBJ2-5; 12 bases agree with TRBD2. The CDR3 loop spans 16 amino acids. The junction had 5 bases not matched to a gene; V was cut back by 0 bases and J by 5 bases. From germline, CDR1 is SGDLS and CDR2 YYNGEE. The CDR3 loop is CASSVEKTSGSETQYF. In DNA, the CDR3 is TGTGCCAGCAGCGTAGAAAAGACTAGCGGGAGTGAGACCCAGTACTTC.

The chain has TRBV4-3 and TRBJ2-7; 11 nucleotides match TRBD2. The CDR3 consists of 15 residues. V lost 4 bases and J lost 4; bases outside the gene matches: 6. CDR1 is LGHNA, CDR2 YSLEER, per germline. The CDR3: CASSPTLAGDYEQYF. The CDR3 DNA follows: TGCGCCAGCAGCCCGACACTAGCGGGAGATTACGAGCAGTACTTC.

This clone was observed once. This sequence joins TRBV11-3 and TRBJ2-3, with a weak D call TRBD2 (5 bases). Germline V CDR1 and CDR2: SGHNT, YENEEA. The germline V and J ends were trimmed by 1 base and 9 bases, with 17 bases remaining between them. CDR3 size: 15 residues. CDR3 sequence: CASSLALPLGVTQYF. The CDR3 DNA reads TGTGCCAGCAGCTTAGCCCTCCCACTAGGAGTGACGCAGTATTTT.

This clone was picked up a small number of times. The gene calls are TRBV7-9 and TRBJ1-1; D is ambiguous. The ends were cut back, 5 bases at V and 7 bases at J, with 11 bases in the middle. Per germline, CDR1 SEHNR and CDR2 FQNEAQ (reference sequence). This CDR3 contains 12 residues. The CDR3 nucleotides are TGTGCCAGCAGCACCGGCGCGGTTGAAGCTTTCTTT. Its translation: CASSTGAVEAFF.

CDR3 sequence: CASSPGAGGPDTQYF. CDR3 DNA sequence: TGTGCCAGCTCACCAGGGGCGGGAGGGCCAGATACGCAGTATTTT. The V call is TRBV18, the J call TRBJ2-3; TRBD2 matches 9 bases. This CDR3 region has 15 residues. Unmatched junction bases numbered 4, after V lost 2 bases and J lost 4 bases. Germline V CDR1 and CDR2: KGHSH, LQKENI.

The V call is TRBV5-5, the J call TRBJ2-7; D not certain. The CDR3 is 13 amino acids. Trimming removed 1 base from V and 3 bases from J, with 8 bases in between. Per the germline V gene, CDR1 is SGHKS and CDR2 is YYEKEE (reference sequence). CDR3 coding DNA: TGTGCCAGCAGCTTGTCGAACAGCTACGAGCAGTACTTC. Residues: CASSLSNSYEQYF.

V is TRBV15 and J is TRBJ2-5, with D unresolved. V lost 1 base to trimming and J lost 5 bases, with 11 bases between them. CDR1 and CDR2 (germline): LNHNV, YYDKDF (reference sequence). The CDR3 sequence is 14 residues long. CDR3 amino acids: CATSRVVGWETQYF. The CDR3 coding sequence is TGTGCCACCAGCAGAGTGGTAGGGTGGGAGACCCAGTACTTC.

The chain combines TRBV5-6 with TRBJ1-4; possible D gene TRBD1, 6 bases. Per the germline V gene, CDR1 is SGHDT and CDR2 is YYEEEE. V lost 2 bases and J lost 4, with 12 bases in between. The CDR3 length is 15 residues. The CDR3 protein is CASSFGTNYNEKLFF. CDR3 in DNA: TGTGCCAGCAGCTTCGGGACAAACTATAATGAAAAACTGTTTTTT.

Points on this clone: At one end the junction does not follow the germline gene, possibly because of a read error. V usage is TRBV12-5 and J usage is TRBJ2-7; no reliable D call. The V gene's germline CDR1 is LGHNT and CDR2 FRNRAP. The CDR3 runs 11 residues. The CDR3 region has the DNA TGCGGACGCGGAAGATCCCTCGAGCAGTACTTC. It is translated as CGRGRSLEQYF.

This chain joins TRBV15 and TRBJ2-1, with D tentatively TRBD2 (5 bases). In germline, CDR1 is LNHNV, CDR2 YYDKDF (reference sequence). V shed 6 bases and J shed 1 base, with 7 bases lying between them. This CDR3 region has 13 residues. In DNA, the CDR3 is TGTGCCACCAGAGAGGGTTCCTACAATGAGCAGTTCTTC. This codes for CATREGSYNEQFF.

This chain uses TRBV30 with TRBJ2-2; D is undetermined. The length of the CDR3 is 14 residues. Germline V CDR1 and CDR2: GTSNPN, SVGIG (reference sequence). V was trimmed by 0 bases and J by 1 base, leaving 6 bases between them. The DNA for the CDR3 is TGTGCCTGGAGTGTCGGGTTGAACACCGGGGAGCTGTTTTTT. Its translation is CAWSVGLNTGELFF.

The rearrangement joins TRBV28 to TRBJ1-1, with D maybe TRBD1 (6 bases). Trimming shortened V by 3 bases and J by 7 bases, and 24 bases separated the two germline ends. This CDR3 is 17 amino acids long. CDR1 is MDHEN, CDR2 SYDVKM, per germline. The CDR3 loop reads CASSLYSGGGSPVEAFF. The CDR3 nucleotides read TGTGCCAGCAGTTTGTATTCCGGGGGCGGCAGCCCAGTTGAAGCTTTCTTT.

V usage is TRBV11-2 and J usage is TRBJ2-7, with TRBD1 as a possible D gene (6 bases). Germline-derived CDR1 and CDR2 are SGHAT and FQNNGV. V shed 2 bases and J shed 2 bases, with 10 bases lying between them. This CDR3 comprises 14 residues. Here the CDR3 DNA reads TGTGCCAGCAGCTTAACAGGGTCCGCCTACGAGCAGTACTTC. The encoded protein is CASSLTGSAYEQYF.

The chain carries TRBV21-1 and TRBJ2-1; the table's D call, TRBD1, was not checked against the DNA. TRBV21-1 is an annotated pseudogene. This CDR3 is 17 amino acids long. The CDR3 region is CASSKGLQGKNLNEQFF. In DNA form, the CDR3 reads TGTGCCAGCAGCAAAGGCCTACAGGGGAAGAATTTGAATGAGCAGTTCTTC.

This clone was found once. DNA of the CDR3: TGTGCCAGCAGTCTTCAGGATTCCTACGAGCAGTACTTC. This sequence encodes CASSLQDSYEQYF. V usage is TRBV6-1 and J usage is TRBJ2-7, with D unresolved. The CDR3 totals 13 residues. Germline V gene data show CDR1 as MNHNS and CDR2 as SASEGT. V lost 5 bases, J lost 1 base, and 9 bases lay in between.

The V and J genes are TRBV2 and TRBJ1-2; 9 bases agree with TRBD1. J gave up 4 bases and V 3 bases, and 3 bases lay outside the gene matches. The germline CDR1 and CDR2 sequences are SNHLY and FYNNEI. The CDR3 extends over 14 amino acids. CDR3 amino acids: CASSDPDRGYGYTF. The CDR3 region has the DNA TGTGCCAGCAGTGACCCGGACAGGGGCTATGGCTACACCTTC.

This chain links TRBV5-4 with TRBJ2-1; 11 nucleotides match TRBD1. Per the germline V gene, CDR1 is SGHNT and CDR2 is YYREEE (reference sequence). This CDR3 comprises 13 residues. With 6 bases clipped from V and 8 bases from J, the junction kept 4 bases outside the gene matches. The CDR3 nucleotides are TGTGCCAGCACGCCGGACAGGGGGCATGAGCAGTTCTTC. This gives the protein CASTPDRGHEQFF.

In this sample, this clone turned up once. V usage is TRBV6-5 and J usage is TRBJ2-5, with no clear D. Gene TRBJ2-7 matches the end of the DNA better, so the J call may be wrong. Germline CDR1 is MNHEY and CDR2 is SVGAGI. CDR3 length: 13 residues. The CDR3 nucleotides are TGTGCCAGCAGTTACTCGATTTTCTACGAGCAGTACTTC. Its protein is CASSYSIFYEQYF.

This clone occurred once. This specimen includes other DNA sequences encoding the same CDR3. The rearrangement uses TRBV2 and TRBJ1-1; the match to TRBD1 covers 7 bases. The V gene end was trimmed by 4 bases and the J gene end by 8 bases; junction bases not matched to a gene: 1. This CDR3 is built from 11 residues. Germline assignment: CDR1 SNHLY and CDR2 FYNNEI. Here the CDR3 reads CASSATGEAFF. The CDR3 DNA reads as TGTGCCAGCAGTGCGACAGGGGAAGCTTTCTTT.

The chain carries TRBV15 and TRBJ1-5; no firm D call. Germline assignment: CDR1 LNHNV and CDR2 YYDKDF (reference sequence). V dropped 1 base and J dropped 1 base, with 5 bases sitting between them. The CDR3 contains 14 residues. DNA of the CDR3: TGTGCCACCAGCAGAGCAGACAGCAATCAGCCCCAGCATTTT. Translated, it gives CATSRADSNQPQHF.